What follows is one T cell receptor beta chain and its context. What it binds is not known. This CDR3 is built from 15 residues. The primer mix had 60 Vbeta and 13 Jbeta primers. Sequencing used immunoSEQ multiplex PCR; TCRdb keeps in-frame clones, though not all of them. The repertoire holds about 140,000 clones, with about three quarters as singletons. The data were obtained in a study of cytomegalovirus exposure and HLA in healthy donors. Findings of the study overall: There was a cluster of highly shared sequence variants that was likely a sequencing artifact. A later look showed TCR association rates differing by HLA locus, highest for DRB1 and lowest for HLA-C. Based on reports, TCR beta sequences accurately predicted HLA-A and HLA-B alleles for most subjects.

The sequence came from a man aged 40-49 years in good health and CMV-seronegative. This chain uses TRBV21-1 with TRBJ2-2; TRBD1 is the table's D call, not checked against the DNA. TRBV21-1 is a documented pseudogene. The specimen sequenced was PBMCs. Written as DNA, the CDR3 is TGTGCCAGCAGCAAACAGGGTATGAACACCGGGGAGCTGTTTTTT. It codes for CASSKQGMNTGELFF.